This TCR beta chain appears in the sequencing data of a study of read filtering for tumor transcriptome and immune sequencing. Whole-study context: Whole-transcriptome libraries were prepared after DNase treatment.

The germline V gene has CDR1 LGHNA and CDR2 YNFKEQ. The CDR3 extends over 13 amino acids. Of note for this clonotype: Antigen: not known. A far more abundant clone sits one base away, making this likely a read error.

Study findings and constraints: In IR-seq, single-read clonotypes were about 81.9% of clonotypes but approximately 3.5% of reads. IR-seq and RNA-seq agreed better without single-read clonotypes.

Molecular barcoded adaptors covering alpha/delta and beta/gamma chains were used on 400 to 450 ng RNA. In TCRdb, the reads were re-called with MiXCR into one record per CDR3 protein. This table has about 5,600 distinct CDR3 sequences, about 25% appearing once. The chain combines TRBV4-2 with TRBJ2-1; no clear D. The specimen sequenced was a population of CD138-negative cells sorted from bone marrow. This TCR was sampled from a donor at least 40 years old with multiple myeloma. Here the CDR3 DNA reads TGCGCCAGCAGCCAAGATCAGACTCTAGGGCAGTTCTTC. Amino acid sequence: CASSQDQTLGQFF.